This record looks at one T cell receptor (beta chain) sequence and its context. Germline-derived CDR1 and CDR2 are SQVTM and ANQGSEA. This CDR3 is 12 amino acids long. V was clipped by 7 bases and J by 3 bases; unmatched bases: 4. The entry originates in a study of blood T cell repertoires in COVID-19. Study details: Donors in the United States, Italy and Spain gave samples during acute or convalescent COVID-19. From T cells, B-cell-depleted T cells, or PBMCs came the material, which was cDNA or gDNA.

As originally analysed: Estimates of nucleated cell counts were drawn from the amplification of reference gene primers. The method was immunoSEQ multiplex PCR; TCRdb's version includes in-frame clones alone and lacks a portion of them. The V and J calls and clone size come from that table; D and trimming were worked out from the DNA. The sample gives around 310,000 clones, 88% of which show up once; around 5% is in the top ten. Allocation to cohorts depended on clinical history reported by the participants. This TCR derives from a young man who had recovered from COVID-19. This sequence joins TRBV29-1 and TRBJ2-7; the match to TRBD1 covers 9 bases. Sequencing was carried out using PBMCs or T cells enriched from blood (not recorded which). The CDR3 coding sequence is TGCAGCGCGACAGGGGGTAGCTACGAGCAGTACTTC. It yields the protein CSATGGSYEQYF.